This is a list of T cell receptor beta chains from one sample in a study of STAT5B mutations in CD4+ large granular lymphocyte leukemia. The data were produced by immunoSEQ multiplex PCR, yet TCRdb's version contains in-frame clones alone and is incomplete. The data show about 26,000 clones, around 81% seen once. What was sequenced was CD4+ T cells from blood buffy coats. Receptors originate from a human donor in good health. CDR3s include the opening cysteine and the closing phenylalanine or tryptophan. The D gene is left open where the match is weak. Some rows mark clone size as missing; the rest say once, few, many or name a class of expanded clone.

V gene: TRBV19; J gene: TRBJ2-1; clone size: -; D gene: TRBD1; CDR3 DNA: TGTGCCAGTAGTATCACAGGGGGATCCTACAATGAGCAGTTCTTC; CDR3 protein: CASSITGGSYNEQFF
V gene: TRBV15; J gene: TRBJ2-5; clone size: -; D gene: TRBD2; CDR3 DNA: TGTGCCACCAGCAGAGGCCTGTCGGCGGGAGGCAAAGAGACCCAGTACTTC; CDR3 protein: CATSRGLSAGGKETQYF
V gene: TRBV5-1; J gene: TRBJ2-3; clone size: -; D gene: -; CDR3 DNA: TGCGCCAGCAGCCCCAGCCAGGGCACAGATACGCAGTATTTT; CDR3 protein: CASSPSQGTDTQYF
V gene: TRBV19; J gene: TRBJ1-5; clone size: -; D gene: -; CDR3 DNA: TGTGCCAGTAGCACAAAGGCCAGGGACAATCAGCCCCAGCATTTT; CDR3 protein: CASSTKARDNQPQHF
V gene: TRBV18; J gene: TRBJ2-2; clone size: few; D gene: -; CDR3 DNA: TGTGCCAGCTCACCACGCAGGGACACCGGGGAGCTGTTTTTT; CDR3 protein: CASSPRRDTGELFF
V gene: TRBV11-3; J gene: TRBJ2-1; clone size: -; D gene: -; CDR3 DNA: TGTGCCAGCAGCCCGGGCGGCCTCTCCTACAATGAGCAGTTCTTC; CDR3 protein: CASSPGGLSYNEQFF
V gene: TRBV5-8; J gene: TRBJ1-1; clone size: -; D gene: TRBD1; CDR3 DNA: TGTGCCAGCAGCTTGGATGGGGTGACAGGGGTGGAAGCTTTCTTT; CDR3 protein: CASSLDGVTGVEAFF
V gene: TRBV5-1; J gene: TRBJ1-2; clone size: few; D gene: -; CDR3 DNA: TGCGCCAGCAGCTCGGACGGAACTAACTATGGCTACACCTTC; CDR3 protein: CASSSDGTNYGYTF
V gene: TRBV7-3; J gene: TRBJ1-1; clone size: -; D gene: -; CDR3 DNA: TGTGCCAGCAGCGAAGGACAGACCACTGAAGCTTTCTTT; CDR3 protein: CASSEGQTTEAFF
V gene: TRBV7-3; J gene: TRBJ2-3; clone size: -; D gene: TRBD2; CDR3 DNA: TGTGCCAGCAGCCTAGCGGGAGGAGGAGATACGCAGTATTTT; CDR3 protein: CASSLAGGGDTQYF
V gene: TRBV7-9; J gene: TRBJ1-6; clone size: -; D gene: -; CDR3 DNA: TGTGCCAGCAGCGGAGGCGGGGGTTCACCCCTCCACTTT; CDR3 protein: CASSGGGGSPLHF
V gene: TRBV5-5; J gene: TRBJ2-6; clone size: -; D gene: TRBD1; CDR3 DNA: TGTGCCAGCAGCTGGCAGGGGGCGCCTGGGGCCAACGTCCTGACTTTC; CDR3 protein: CASSWQGAPGANVLTF
V gene: TRBV5-8; J gene: TRBJ2-5; clone size: -; D gene: TRBD1; CDR3 DNA: TGTGCCAGCAGCAAGGGACAGGGAAAGGCCTCGGAGACCCAGTACTTC; CDR3 protein: CASSKGQGKASETQYF
V gene: TRBV6-5; J gene: TRBJ2-2; clone size: -; D gene: TRBD2; CDR3 DNA: TGTGCCAGCAGGGGGAGGGTCACCGGGGAGCTGTTTTTT; CDR3 protein: CASRGRVTGELFF